One T cell receptor beta chain is described in this entry. As yet, its antigen is unknown. The sample originates from a study of CD8+CD57+ T cells in acquired aplastic anemia. Findings and caveats of the study: In CD8+ cells, Simpson's diversity showed no significant difference between patients and controls. Overlap between patients and controls comprised 25 to 30 CD8+ CDR3 sequences.

Profiles of TCR beta VDJ and CDR3 were generated from a genomic DNA template. TCRdb independently ran MiXCR on the reads; one entry per CDR3 protein. The repertoire consists of hundreds of thousands of distinct CDR3 sequences, with approximately 86% occurring once and the leading ten covering 40% to 55%. By flow cytometry, patients selected for sequencing had shown an expansion of CD8+CD57+ cells. Every patient was diagnosed with severe acquired aplastic anemia. No therapy had been given to the patients at the time of blood sampling. The V gene's germline CDR1 is SGDLS and CDR2 YYNGEE. The CDR3 extends over 13 amino acids. The ends were cut back, 0 bases at V and 12 bases at J, with 15 bases in the middle.

The sequencing sample was made of sorted CD4+, CD8+, or CD8+CD57+ T cells (not recorded which) from PBMCs. This chain joins TRBV9 and TRBJ1-2; maybe TRBD1 (5 bases). This TCR derives from a human donor with aplastic anemia. CDR3 protein: CASSVGGAPGNTF. The DNA of the CDR3 is TGTGCCAGCAGCGTAGGTGGGGCGCCTGGAAACACCTTC.